The next 17 T cell receptor beta chains were all read from a single sample in a study of vaccination effects on CD4 cells after COVID-19. The antigens for these receptors are not known. Profiling relied on immunoSEQ multiplex PCR, and the TCRdb table lists in-frame clones only, not all of them. Seen here are roughly 63,000 clones, around 80% observed once, and the top ten hold 2%. Sequencing followed a ViraFEST assay step that expanded antigen-specific CD4+ T cells with viral peptide pools. Following culture for ten to eleven days, CD4+ T cells were isolated. Participants were vaccinated with two doses of either the BNT162b2 or mRNA-1273 vaccine. The specimen comprised CD4+ T cells from PBMCs cultured with HCoV-OC43 spike peptides, sampled after COVID-19 vaccination. Subset reported: HCoV-OC43 spike overlapping peptide pool stimulation. Receptors originate from a human donor who received a COVID-19 vaccine.

The chain carries TRBV3-1 (or the pseudogene TRBV3-2) and TRBJ1-2; D is undetermined. This CDR3 has 11 residues. V was pared by 6 bases and J by 4 bases, with 6 bases between. CDR1 is LGHDT, CDR2 YNNKEL, per germline (reference sequence). CDR3 in DNA: TGTGCCAGCAGTGATACCTATGGCTACACCTTC. As protein: CASSDTYGYTF.

This chain uses TRBV2 with TRBJ1-1; no firm D call. Germline V lookup: CDR1 SNHLY, CDR2 FYNNEI. The CDR3 is 14 amino acids. V shed 2 bases and J shed 5 bases, with 12 bases lying between them. Here the CDR3 DNA reads TGTGCCAGCAGTGAAACGGGATCGGAGACTGAAGCTTTCTTT. Translated, it gives CASSETGSETEAFF.

The chain joins TRBV7-8 to TRBJ2-3; 8 bases agree with TRBD2. CDR1 SGHVS and CDR2 FQNEAQ come from the germline V gene. V gave up 5 bases and J gave up 4 bases; unmatched junction bases: 5. CDR3 length equals 14 residues. Here the CDR3 reads CASSPTGGADTQYF. The CDR3 coding sequence is TGTGCCAGCAGCCCTACGGGGGGGGCAGATACGCAGTATTTT.

The chain combines TRBV5-1 with TRBJ1-1, with no clear D. With 2 bases removed from V and 4 bases from J, the gap between germline ends came to 12 bases. The germline V gene encodes CDR1 SGHRS and CDR2 YFSETQ. CDR3 length: 14 residues. The CDR3 nucleotides are TGCGCCAGCAGCTTCCACCGGGTGGGCACTGAAGCTTTCTTT. Its translation: CASSFHRVGTEAFF. Supplemented by reference TRBV5-1 and TRBJ1-1, the full variable domain reads KAGVTQTPRYLIKTRGQQVTLSCSPISGHRSVSWYQQTPGQGLQFLFEYFSETQRNKGNFPGRFSGRQFSNSRSEMNVSTLELGDSALYLCASSFHRVGTEAFFGQGTRLTVV.

In this sample, this clone turned up a few times. V is TRBV9 and J is TRBJ2-1; D call uncertain. The CDR3 runs to 15 residues. V shed 4 bases and J shed 1 base, with 12 bases lying between them. The germline V gene encodes CDR1 SGDLS and CDR2 YYNGEE. The CDR3 here is CASSPQAFSYNEQFF. CDR3 DNA: TGTGCCAGCAGCCCGCAAGCCTTTTCCTACAATGAGCAGTTCTTC.

The chain carries TRBV27 and TRBJ2-4; TRBD1 agrees at 8 bases. This CDR3 region has 16 residues. V was clipped by 5 bases and J by 0 bases; unmatched bases: 6. Germline-derived CDR1 and CDR2 are MNHEY and SMNVEV (reference sequence). The CDR3 region has the DNA TGTGCCAGCAGTAGAGGGACAGGCGTAGCCAAAAACATTCAGTACTTC. Its translation is CASSRGTGVAKNIQYF.

V is TRBV7-9 and J is TRBJ2-1; D is unresolved. Trimming stripped 5 bases from V and 5 bases from J, with 10 bases between. The CDR3 sequence is 13 residues long. The germline CDR1 and CDR2 sequences are SEHNR and FQNEAQ (reference sequence). In nucleotides, the CDR3 is TGTGCCAGCAGCGTCGACCCACACAATGAGCAGTTCTTC. It specifies CASSVDPHNEQFF.

The chain couples TRBV7-9 to TRBJ1-6; 10 nucleotides line up with TRBD1. CDR1 is SEHNR and CDR2 is FQNEAQ in the germline V gene (reference sequence). CDR3 length: 16 amino acids. J gave up 9 bases and V 10 bases, and 15 bases lay outside the gene matches. The CDR3: CATQTHTGTGVSPLHF. Written as DNA, the CDR3 is TGTGCCACCCAAACCCACACCGGGACAGGGGTTTCACCCCTCCACTTT.

A single count supports this clone. V is TRBV18 and J is TRBJ2-5; a weak D match, TRBD2 (5 bases). V lost 1 base, J lost 2 bases, and 11 bases lay in between. The CDR3 runs 15 residues. Germline CDR1 and CDR2: KGHSH and LQKENI. CDR3 residues: CASSPLLAVQETQYF. DNA of the CDR3: TGTGCCAGCTCACCACTTCTAGCCGTACAAGAGACCCAGTACTTC. The full variable domain, completed using reference TRBV18 and TRBJ2-5, is NAGVMQNPRHLVRRRGQEARLRCSPMKGHSHVYWYRQLPEEGLKFMVYLQKENIIDESGMPKERFSAEFPKEGPSILRIQQVVRGDSAAYFCASSPLLAVQETQYFGPGTRLLVL.

V gene TRBV5-1 combines with J gene TRBJ1-3, with D uncertain. V was trimmed by 0 bases and J by 0 bases, leaving 4 bases between them. The CDR3 covers 14 residues. CDR1 and CDR2 from the germline V gene are SGHRS and YFSETQ. The CDR3 DNA sequence: TGCGCCAGCAGCTTGGGACCCTCTGGAAACACCATATATTTT. As protein: CASSLGPSGNTIYF.

The chain couples TRBV6-1 to TRBJ1-1, with D possibly being TRBD1 (5 bases). V was pared by 1 base and J by 7 bases, with 10 bases between. Germline loops: CDR1 MNHNS, CDR2 SASEGT. This CDR3 comprises 13 residues. The CDR3 sequence: CASSEGDSLEAFF. The CDR3, as DNA: TGTGCCAGCAGTGAAGGCGACAGCCTTGAAGCTTTCTTT.

The V and J genes are TRBV7-2 and TRBJ2-1; a weak D match, TRBD1 (5 bases). The CDR3 consists of 12 residues. CDR1 is SGHTA and CDR2 is FQGNSA in the germline V gene. The V and J ends lost 7 bases and 12 bases respectively, with 16 bases between them. This CDR3 reads CASTQPPRAQFF. The CDR3 nucleotides read TGTGCCAGCACTCAACCGCCCAGGGCGCAGTTCTTC.

In its sample, this clone was seen once. The V call is TRBV19, the J call TRBJ2-1, with D perhaps matching TRBD2 (7 bases). CDR1 is LNHDA and CDR2 is SQIVND in the germline V gene (reference sequence). V was clipped by 4 bases and J by 7 bases, with 20 bases between them. This CDR3 contains 16 residues. The CDR3 nucleotides read TGTGCCAGTAGTAGAACCCGGGGGGCGGATATTAATGAGCAGTTCTTC. It specifies CASSRTRGADINEQFF.

The rearrangement uses TRBV9 and TRBJ1-4; D unresolved. Germline V lookup: CDR1 SGDLS, CDR2 YYNGEE. The CDR3 is 15 amino acids. Trimming took off 4 bases at V and 8 bases at J, with 18 bases between the two ends. The CDR3 bases are TGTGCCAGCAGCCCGTCGGAGCACTTCAGGGAAAAACTGTTTTTT. It specifies CASSPSEHFREKLFF.

V and J are TRBV12-3 or TRBV12-4 and TRBJ1-2, with D possibly matching TRBD1 (5 bases). Deletions cut 7 bases from V and 4 bases from J, with 10 bases between. The CDR3 loop spans 12 amino acids. CDR3 in DNA: TGTGCCAGCACCCGGGACGGCTATGGCTACACCTTC. Residues: CASTRDGYGYTF.

The J gene is TRBJ1-2, the V gene TRBV25-1, with 9 bases identical to TRBD1. The junction had 3 bases not matched to a gene; V was cut back by 2 bases and J by 8 bases. The length of the CDR3 is 13 residues. Germline values: CDR1 MGHDK, CDR2 SYGVNS. The CDR3 DNA is TGTGCCAGCAGTGAAGGGACAGGGAACGGCTACACCTTC. Its protein product is CASSEGTGNGYTF.

This clone was found a few times. The chain employs TRBV19 and TRBJ1-5, with a tentative D call TRBD1 (6 bases). Germline CDR1 LNHDA, CDR2 SQIVND (reference sequence). This CDR3 region has 20 residues. V lost 3 bases to trimming and J lost 3 bases, with 27 bases between them. The CDR3 DNA sequence: TGTGCCAGTAGTATTGGTTGGGCAGGGGTAGGTGGGCCGATCAATCAGCCCCAGCATTTT. It specifies CASSIGWAGVGGPINQPQHF.